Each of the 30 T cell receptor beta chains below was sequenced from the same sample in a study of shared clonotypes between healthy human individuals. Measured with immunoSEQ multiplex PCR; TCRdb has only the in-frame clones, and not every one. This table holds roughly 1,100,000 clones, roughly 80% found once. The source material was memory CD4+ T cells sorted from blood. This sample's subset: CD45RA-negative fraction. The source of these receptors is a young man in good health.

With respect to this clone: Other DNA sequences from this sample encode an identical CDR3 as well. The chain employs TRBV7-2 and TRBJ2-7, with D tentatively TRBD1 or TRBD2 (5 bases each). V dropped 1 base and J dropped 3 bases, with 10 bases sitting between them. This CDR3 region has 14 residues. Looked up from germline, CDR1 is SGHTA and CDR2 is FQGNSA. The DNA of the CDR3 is TGTGCCAGCAGCTTAGGGGGGTCGGTCTACGAGCAGTACTTC. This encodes CASSLGGSVYEQYF.

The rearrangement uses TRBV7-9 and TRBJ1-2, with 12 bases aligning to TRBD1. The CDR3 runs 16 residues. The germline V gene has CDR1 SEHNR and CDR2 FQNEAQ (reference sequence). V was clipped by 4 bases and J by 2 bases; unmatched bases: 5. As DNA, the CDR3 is TGTGCCAGCAGCTATGGGACAGGGGGCCTCAACTATGGCTACACCTTC. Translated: CASSYGTGGLNYGYTF.

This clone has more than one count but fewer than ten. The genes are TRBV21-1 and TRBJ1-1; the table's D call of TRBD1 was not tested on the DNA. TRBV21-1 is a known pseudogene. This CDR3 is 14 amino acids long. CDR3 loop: CASSKGQGTLQAFF. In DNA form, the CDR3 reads TGTGCCAGCAGCAAAGGACAGGGCACTCTGCAAGCTTTCTTT.

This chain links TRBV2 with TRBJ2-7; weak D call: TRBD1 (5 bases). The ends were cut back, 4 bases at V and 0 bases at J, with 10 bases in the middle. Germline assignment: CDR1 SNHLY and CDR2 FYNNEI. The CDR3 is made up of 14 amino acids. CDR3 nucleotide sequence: TGTGCCAGCAGTGTGGACAACTACTCCTACGAGCAGTACTTC. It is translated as CASSVDNYSYEQYF.

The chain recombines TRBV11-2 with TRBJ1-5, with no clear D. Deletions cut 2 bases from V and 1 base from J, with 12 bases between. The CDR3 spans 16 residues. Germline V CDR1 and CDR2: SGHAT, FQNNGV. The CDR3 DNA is TGTGCCAGCAGCTTACTACCTTCCCAGAGCAATCAGCCCCAGCATTTT. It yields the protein CASSLLPSQSNQPQHF.

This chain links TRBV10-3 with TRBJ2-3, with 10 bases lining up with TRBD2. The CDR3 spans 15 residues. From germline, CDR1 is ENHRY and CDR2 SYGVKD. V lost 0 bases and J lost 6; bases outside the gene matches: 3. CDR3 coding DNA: TGTGCCATCAGTGAGTCTGCGACTAGCGGGGATACGCAGTATTTT. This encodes CAISESATSGDTQYF.

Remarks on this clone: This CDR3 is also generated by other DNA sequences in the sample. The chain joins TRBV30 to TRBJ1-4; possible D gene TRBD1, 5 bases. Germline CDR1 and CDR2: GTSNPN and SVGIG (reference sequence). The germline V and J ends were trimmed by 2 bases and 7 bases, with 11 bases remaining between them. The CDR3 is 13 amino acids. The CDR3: CAWSPQGGEKLFF. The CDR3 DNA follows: TGTGCCTGGAGTCCGCAGGGAGGTGAAAAACTGTTTTTT.

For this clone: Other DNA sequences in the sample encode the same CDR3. As DNA, the CDR3 is TGTGCCAGCAGCCCGGGACAGGTAGGGAACACTGAAGCTTTCTTT. Translating it yields CASSPGQVGNTEAFF. V usage is TRBV2 and J usage is TRBJ1-1; 8 bases are a match to TRBD1. CDR1 is SNHLY and CDR2 is FYNNEI in the germline V gene. With V trimmed by 6 bases and J by 1 base, 7 bases remained unmatched. The CDR3 is 15 residues long.

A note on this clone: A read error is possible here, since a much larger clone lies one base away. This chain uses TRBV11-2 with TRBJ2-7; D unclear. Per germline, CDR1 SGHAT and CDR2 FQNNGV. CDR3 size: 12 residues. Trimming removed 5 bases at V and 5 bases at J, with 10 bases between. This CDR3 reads CASSPLGNEQYF. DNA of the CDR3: TGTGCCAGCAGCCCCCTGGGGAACGAGCAGTACTTC.

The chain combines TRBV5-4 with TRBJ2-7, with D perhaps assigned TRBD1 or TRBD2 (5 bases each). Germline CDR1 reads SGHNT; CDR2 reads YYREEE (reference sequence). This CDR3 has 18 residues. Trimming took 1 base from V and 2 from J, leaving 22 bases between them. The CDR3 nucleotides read TGTGCCAGCAGCTTGTCAGGCTATGGGGGACGCCAAGCCTACGAGCAGTACTTC. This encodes CASSLSGYGGRQAYEQYF. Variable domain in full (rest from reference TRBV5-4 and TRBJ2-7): ETGVTQSPTHLIKTRGQQVTLRCSSQSGHNTVSWYQQALGQGPQFIFQYYREEENGRGNFPPRFSGLQFPNYSSELNVNALELDDSALYLCASSLSGYGGRQAYEQYFGPGTRLTVT.

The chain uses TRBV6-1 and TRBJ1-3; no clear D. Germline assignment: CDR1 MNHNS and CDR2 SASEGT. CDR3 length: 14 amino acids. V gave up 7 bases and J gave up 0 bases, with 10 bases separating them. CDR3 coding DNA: TGTGCCAGCATTTCAGGATTCTCTGGAAACACCATATATTTT. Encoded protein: CASISGFSGNTIYF.

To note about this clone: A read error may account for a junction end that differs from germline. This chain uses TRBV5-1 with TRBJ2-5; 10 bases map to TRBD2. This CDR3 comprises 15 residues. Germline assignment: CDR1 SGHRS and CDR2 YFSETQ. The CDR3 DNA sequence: TGCGCCAACAGCTTGTTAGCGGGGGGACAAGAGACCCAGTACTTC. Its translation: CANSLLAGGQETQYF. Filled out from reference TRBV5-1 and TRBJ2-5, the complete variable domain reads KAGVTQTPRYLIKTRGQQVTLSCSPISGHRSVSWYQQTPGQGLQFLFEYFSETQRNKGNFPGRFSGRQFSNSRSEMNVSTLELGDSALYLCANSLLAGGQETQYFGPGTRLLVL.

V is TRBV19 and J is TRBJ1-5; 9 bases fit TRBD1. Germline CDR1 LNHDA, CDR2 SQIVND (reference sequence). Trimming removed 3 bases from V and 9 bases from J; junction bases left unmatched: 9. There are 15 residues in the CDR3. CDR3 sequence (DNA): TGTGCCAGTAGTATGGGGAGGACAGGGGTATCGCCCCAGCATTTT. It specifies CASSMGRTGVSPQHF.

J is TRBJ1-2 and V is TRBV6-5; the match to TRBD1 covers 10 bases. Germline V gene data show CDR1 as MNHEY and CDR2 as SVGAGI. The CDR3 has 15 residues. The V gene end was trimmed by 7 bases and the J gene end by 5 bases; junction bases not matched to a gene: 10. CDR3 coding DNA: TGTGCCAGCACCCGAACGACAGGGGGCGGGTATGGCTACACCTTC. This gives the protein CASTRTTGGGYGYTF.

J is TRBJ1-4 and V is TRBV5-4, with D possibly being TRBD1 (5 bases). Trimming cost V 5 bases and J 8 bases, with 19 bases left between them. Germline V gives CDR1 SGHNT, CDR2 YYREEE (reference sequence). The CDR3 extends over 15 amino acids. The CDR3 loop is CASSPGGTSVEKLFF. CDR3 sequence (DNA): TGTGCCAGCAGTCCCGGAGGGACCTCGGTGGAAAAACTGTTTTTT.

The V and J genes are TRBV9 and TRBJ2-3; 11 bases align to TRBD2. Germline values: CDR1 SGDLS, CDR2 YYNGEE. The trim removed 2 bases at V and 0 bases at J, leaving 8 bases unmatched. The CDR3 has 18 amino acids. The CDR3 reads CASSVWASGRTSTDTQYF. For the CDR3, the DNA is TGTGCCAGCAGCGTCTGGGCTAGCGGGAGGACTAGCACAGATACGCAGTATTTT.

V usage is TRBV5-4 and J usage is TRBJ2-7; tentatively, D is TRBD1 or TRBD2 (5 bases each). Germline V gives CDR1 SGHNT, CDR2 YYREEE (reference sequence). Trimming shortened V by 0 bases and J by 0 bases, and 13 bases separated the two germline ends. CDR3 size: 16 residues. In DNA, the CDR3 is TGTGCCAGCAGCTTGGGGGGCGGGTCGGGCTCCTACGAGCAGTACTTC. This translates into CASSLGGGSGSYEQYF.

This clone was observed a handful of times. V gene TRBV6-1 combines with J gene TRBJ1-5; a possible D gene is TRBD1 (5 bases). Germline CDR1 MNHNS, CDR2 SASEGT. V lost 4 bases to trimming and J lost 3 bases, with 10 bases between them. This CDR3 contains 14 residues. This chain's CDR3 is CASSGSRDNQPQHF. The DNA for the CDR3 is TGTGCCAGCAGTGGATCCAGGGACAATCAGCCCCAGCATTTT.

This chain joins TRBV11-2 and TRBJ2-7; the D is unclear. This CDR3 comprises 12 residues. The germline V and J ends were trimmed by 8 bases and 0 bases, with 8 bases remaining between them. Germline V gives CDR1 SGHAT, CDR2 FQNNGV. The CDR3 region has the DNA TGTGCCAGCTTAGACCGCTCCTACGAGCAGTACTTC. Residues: CASLDRSYEQYF.

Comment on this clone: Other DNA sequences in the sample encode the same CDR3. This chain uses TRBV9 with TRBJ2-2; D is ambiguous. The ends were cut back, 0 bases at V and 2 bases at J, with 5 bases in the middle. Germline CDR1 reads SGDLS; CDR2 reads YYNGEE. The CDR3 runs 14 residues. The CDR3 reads CASSVVPNTGELFF. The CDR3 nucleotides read TGTGCCAGCAGCGTAGTTCCCAACACCGGGGAGCTGTTTTTT.

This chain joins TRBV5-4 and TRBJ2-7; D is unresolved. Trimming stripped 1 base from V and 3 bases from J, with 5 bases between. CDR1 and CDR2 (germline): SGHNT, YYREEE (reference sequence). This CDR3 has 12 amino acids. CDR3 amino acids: CASSLFNYEQYF. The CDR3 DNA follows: TGTGCCAGCAGCTTGTTCAACTACGAGCAGTACTTC.

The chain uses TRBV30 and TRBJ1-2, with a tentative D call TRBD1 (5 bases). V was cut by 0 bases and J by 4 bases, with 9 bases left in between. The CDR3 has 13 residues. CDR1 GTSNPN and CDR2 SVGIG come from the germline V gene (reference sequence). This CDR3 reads CAWSVQDLYGYTF. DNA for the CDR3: TGTGCCTGGAGTGTACAGGACCTCTATGGCTACACCTTC.

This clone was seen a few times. As DNA, the CDR3 is TGTGCCTGGAGTGTATTGACAGGGGTGGCCCAGCCCCAGCATTTT. This encodes CAWSVLTGVAQPQHF. V usage is TRBV30 and J usage is TRBJ1-5, with TRBD1 matching 8 bases. Germline V gene data show CDR1 as GTSNPN and CDR2 as SVGIG (reference sequence). V lost 0 bases and J lost 7; bases outside the gene matches: 8. CDR3 size: 15 residues. Using reference TRBV30 and TRBJ1-5 for the parts outside the CDR3, the full variable domain is SQTIHQWPATLVQPVGSPLSLECTVEGTSNPNLYWYRQAAGRGLQLLFYSVGIGQISSEVPQNLSASRPQDRQFILSSKKLLLSDSGFYLCAWSVLTGVAQPQHFGDGTRLSIL.

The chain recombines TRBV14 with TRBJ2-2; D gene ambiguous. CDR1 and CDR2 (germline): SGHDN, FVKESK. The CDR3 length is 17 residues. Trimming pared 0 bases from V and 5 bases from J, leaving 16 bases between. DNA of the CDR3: TGTGCCAGCAGCCAAGATCCCTTCGAGACCCGGACCGGGGAGCTGTTTTTT. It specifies CASSQDPFETRTGELFF. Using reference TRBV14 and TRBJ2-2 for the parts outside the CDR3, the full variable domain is EAGVTQFPSHSVIEKGQTVTLRCDPISGHDNLYWYRRVMGKEIKFLLHFVKESKQDESGMPNNRFLAERTGGTYSTLKVQPAELEDSGVYFCASSQDPFETRTGELFFGEGSRLTVL.

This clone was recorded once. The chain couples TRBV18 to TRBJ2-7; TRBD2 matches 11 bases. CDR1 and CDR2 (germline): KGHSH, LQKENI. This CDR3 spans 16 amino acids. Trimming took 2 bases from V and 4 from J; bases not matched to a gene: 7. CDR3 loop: CASSPAGTSGGYEQYF. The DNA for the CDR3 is TGTGCCAGCTCACCAGCTGGGACTAGCGGAGGTTACGAGCAGTACTTC.

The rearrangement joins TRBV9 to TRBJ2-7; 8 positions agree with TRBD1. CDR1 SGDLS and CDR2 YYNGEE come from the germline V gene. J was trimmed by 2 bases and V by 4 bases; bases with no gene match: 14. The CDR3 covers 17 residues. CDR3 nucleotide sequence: TGTGCCAGCAGCCCACCTGCCCGTGGACAGGGAGCCTACGAGCAGTACTTC. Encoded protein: CASSPPARGQGAYEQYF. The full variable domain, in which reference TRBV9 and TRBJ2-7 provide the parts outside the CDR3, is DSGVTQTPKHLITATGQRVTLRCSPRSGDLSVYWYQQSLDQGLQFLIQYYNGEERAKGNILERFSAQQFPDLHSELNLSSLELGDSALYFCASSPPARGQGAYEQYFGPGTRLTVT.

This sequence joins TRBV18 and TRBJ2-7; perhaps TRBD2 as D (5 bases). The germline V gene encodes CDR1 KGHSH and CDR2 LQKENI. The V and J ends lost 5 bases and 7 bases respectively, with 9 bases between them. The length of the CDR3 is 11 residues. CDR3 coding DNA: TGTGCCAGCTCAGATTCGGGGGAGCAGTACTTC. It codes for CASSDSGEQYF.

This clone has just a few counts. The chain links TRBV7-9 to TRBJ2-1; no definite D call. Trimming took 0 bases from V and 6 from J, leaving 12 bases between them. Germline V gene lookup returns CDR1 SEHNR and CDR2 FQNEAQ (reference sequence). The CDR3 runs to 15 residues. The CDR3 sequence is CASSLAGKSGNEQFF. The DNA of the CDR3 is TGTGCCAGCAGCTTAGCGGGGAAATCGGGCAATGAGCAGTTCTTC.

The CDR3 DNA sequence: TGTGCCAGCAGGACAGGTCGCACCGGGGAGCTGTTTTTT. Residues: CASRTGRTGELFF. This chain joins TRBV28 and TRBJ2-2, with D possibly matching TRBD1 (6 bases). The CDR3 totals 13 residues. V was shortened by 6 bases and J by 4 bases, with 9 bases between the two germline ends. CDR1 is MDHEN and CDR2 is SYDVKM in the germline V gene.

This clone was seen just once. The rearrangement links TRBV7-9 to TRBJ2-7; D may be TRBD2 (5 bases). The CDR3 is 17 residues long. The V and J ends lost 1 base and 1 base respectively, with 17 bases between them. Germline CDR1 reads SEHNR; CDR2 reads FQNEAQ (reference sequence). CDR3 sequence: CASSLGTGEAPSYEQYF. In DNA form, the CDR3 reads TGTGCCAGCAGCTTAGGGACTGGAGAGGCGCCGTCCTACGAGCAGTACTTC.